This TCR beta chain was recorded in a study of T cell repertoires in cytomegalovirus infection. Study-level background: CMV infection plus the matching HLA type was flagged by public TCR beta signatures.

Note on this clonotype: Its antigen is undetermined.

MiXCR, run by TCRdb on the reads, gives a single entry per CDR3 protein. The data contain around 900,000 distinct CDR3 sequences, less than 40% of them seen just once; the ten biggest clones take up over 12%. V was trimmed by 6 bases and J by 3 bases, leaving 12 bases between them. The CDR3 length is 13 residues. The germline gives CDR1 LNHDA, CDR2 SQIVND (reference sequence). The clonotype originates from a human donor in good health (CMV status not recorded). Some clones in this sample may be carry-over from other donors' samples. The chain has TRBV19 and TRBJ2-7; D not resolved. The sample was cultured CD8+ T cells from PBMCs, taken from culture after CMV antigen stimulation. CDR3 sequence: CASSPSPLYEQYF. CDR3 in DNA: TGTGCCAGTAGCCCCTCTCCCCTCTACGAGCAGTACTTC.